A single T cell receptor (beta chain) is shown here with its context. This entry comes from a study of blood T cell repertoires in COVID-19. Germline V gene data show CDR1 as SQVTM and CDR2 as ANQGSEA. CDR3 size: 13 residues. The V and J ends lost 0 bases and 5 bases respectively, with 10 bases between them. Categorization into cohorts depended on clinical history that participants reported. Assay: immunoSEQ multiplex PCR; the TCRdb copy retains only in-frame clones and omits some. This table has about 260,000 clones, 84% appearing once. The material sequenced was PBMCs or T cells enriched from blood (not recorded which). This TCR derives from a man aged 25 to 40 with acute COVID-19. The chain is built from TRBV29-1 and TRBJ2-5, with TRBD1 as a possible D gene (5 bases). This CDR3 reads CSVEELGVETQYF. The DNA of the CDR3 is TGCAGCGTTGAAGAATTAGGGGTTGAGACCCAGTACTTC.